These 23 T cell receptor beta chains came from one sample sequenced in a study of blood T cell repertoires in COVID-19. Measured with immunoSEQ multiplex PCR; TCRdb has only the in-frame clones, and not every one. The sample lists 450,000 to 600,000 clones, roughly 90% occurring once. Sequencing was done on a sample of PBMCs or T cells enriched from blood (not recorded which). These receptors were collected from a woman younger than 35 who had recovered from COVID-19.

The chain recombines TRBV7-2 with TRBJ1-1; tentative D call: TRBD1 (5 bases). This CDR3 region has 13 residues. The germline CDR1 and CDR2 sequences are SGHTA and FQGNSA. Trimming left V 4 bases short and J 4 bases short, with 10 bases between. CDR3 in amino acids: CASSSPGVTEAFF. In nucleotides, the CDR3 is TGTGCCAGCAGCTCGCCGGGGGTCACTGAAGCTTTCTTT.

V and J are TRBV5-5 and TRBJ2-3; TRBD2 aligns across 8 bases. This CDR3 has 16 residues. The germline CDR1 and CDR2 sequences are SGHKS and YYEKEE (reference sequence). With 2 bases clipped from V and 8 bases from J, the junction kept 13 bases outside the gene matches. The CDR3 reads CASSFAVGREWVTQYF. The CDR3, as DNA: TGTGCCAGCAGCTTTGCAGTCGGGAGGGAGTGGGTTACGCAGTATTTT.

The chain recombines TRBV7-8 with TRBJ2-1; 8 bases line up with TRBD2. This CDR3 is built from 15 residues. CDR1 SGHVS and CDR2 FQNEAQ come from the germline V gene. V was pared by 5 bases and J by 8 bases, with 11 bases of the junction left unmatched. The CDR3 sequence is CASSRVAGGGYEQFF. In DNA, the CDR3 is TGTGCCAGCAGCCGAGTGGCGGGGGGCGGGTATGAGCAGTTCTTC.

The chain combines TRBV27 with TRBJ2-7; possibly TRBD2 for D (7 bases). Germline V gene sequence: CDR1 MNHEY, CDR2 SMNVEV (reference sequence). The V gene lost 4 bases and the J gene lost 3 bases, with 16 bases spanning the gap. The length of the CDR3 is 15 residues. The CDR3 sequence is CASSWTAGEGYEQYF. CDR3 nucleotide sequence: TGTGCCAGCAGTTGGACAGCAGGGGAGGGCTACGAGCAGTACTTC.

V and J are TRBV28 and TRBJ1-3; 9 bases line up with TRBD1. This CDR3 has 17 residues. Germline V gene data show CDR1 as MDHEN and CDR2 as SYDVKM. J lost 0 bases, V lost 4 bases, and 7 bases had no gene match. For the CDR3, the DNA is TGTGCCAGCAGTTCCCCAGGACAGGGGACCTCTGGAAACACCATATATTTT. This gives the protein CASSSPGQGTSGNTIYF.

The V gene is TRBV7-9, the J gene TRBJ2-1, with D possibly being TRBD1 (5 bases). Germline V gene sequence: CDR1 SEHNR, CDR2 FQNEAQ (reference sequence). CDR3 length: 15 amino acids. V was pared by 3 bases and J by 5 bases, with 14 bases between. The CDR3 DNA is TGTGCCAGCAGCTTCCCAGGGAATATCCACAATGAGCAGTTCTTC. Its protein is CASSFPGNIHNEQFF.

This chain links TRBV27 with TRBJ1-4; 10 bases agree with TRBD1. The CDR3 is made up of 15 amino acids. V dropped 5 bases and J dropped 12; count of bases not matched to a gene: 12. Germline V gene lookup returns CDR1 MNHEY and CDR2 SMNVEV (reference sequence). The CDR3 coding sequence is TGTGCCAGCAGTCTGACCGGGACAGGGGATGAGGAACTGTTTTTT. Encoded protein: CASSLTGTGDEELFF.

The chain has TRBV30 and TRBJ1-4; 10 nucleotides line up with TRBD1. Germline V CDR1 and CDR2: GTSNPN, SVGIG (reference sequence). The CDR3 runs 20 residues. V shed 2 bases, J shed 0 bases, and the junction held 15 bases outside the gene matches. The CDR3 sequence is CAWSPTGQGIWGATNEKLFF. CDR3 bases: TGTGCCTGGAGTCCAACGGGACAGGGGATTTGGGGAGCAACTAATGAAAAACTGTTTTTT.

CDR3 residues: CASSYDQGHEQYF. For the CDR3, the DNA is TGTGCCAGCAGTTATGATCAGGGGCACGAGCAGTACTTC. The rearrangement joins TRBV6-5 to TRBJ2-7; possible D gene TRBD1, 6 bases. Trimming cost V 3 bases and J 5 bases, with 11 bases left between them. The CDR3 spans 13 residues. CDR1 MNHEY and CDR2 SVGAGI come from the germline V gene.

This sequence joins TRBV12-5 and TRBJ1-6; tentatively, D is TRBD1 (6 bases). The CDR3 spans 14 residues. V lost 5 bases and J lost 5, with 10 bases in between. The germline CDR1 and CDR2 sequences are LGHNT and FRNRAP. CDR3 nucleotide sequence: TGTGCTAGTGGTACGGGGGGCCATAATTCACCCCTCCACTTT. Translating it yields CASGTGGHNSPLHF.

This clone was picked up one time. This sequence joins TRBV7-2 and TRBJ2-5; TRBD2 aligns across 7 bases. The trim removed 5 bases at V and 4 bases at J, leaving 13 bases unmatched. The CDR3 covers 16 residues. CDR1 is SGHTA, CDR2 FQGNSA, per germline. The CDR3 DNA is TGTGCCAGCAGCCTCCTCCCGGGGCGGGGGATAGAGACCCAGTACTTC. It encodes CASSLLPGRGIETQYF.

The chain combines TRBV5-4 with TRBJ1-2, with D possibly matching TRBD1 (6 bases). CDR3 length: 14 residues. V was pared by 5 bases and J by 4 bases, with 15 bases between. Germline loops: CDR1 SGHNT, CDR2 YYREEE (reference sequence). CDR3 DNA: TGTGCCAGCAGTGTAGGTCCAGGGGCCTATGGCTACACCTTC. This sequence encodes CASSVGPGAYGYTF.

The rearrangement joins TRBV5-4 to TRBJ1-2; weak D call: TRBD1 (5 bases). Germline V gene data show CDR1 as SGHNT and CDR2 as YYREEE (reference sequence). V was clipped by 0 bases and J by 8 bases, with 14 bases between them. This CDR3 spans 14 amino acids. CDR3 DNA: TGTGCCAGCAGCTTGGCGGGGGGGTTGGGCGGCTACACCTTC. Protein: CASSLAGGLGGYTF.

The chain uses TRBV5-8 and TRBJ1-1; D may be TRBD1 (6 bases). Germline V gives CDR1 SGHTS, CDR2 YDEGEE. The length of the CDR3 is 15 residues. Deletions cut 3 bases from V and 1 base from J, with 13 bases between. The CDR3 bases are TGTGCCAGCAGCTACATTGACAGGACGAACACTGAAGCTTTCTTT. Amino acids: CASSYIDRTNTEAFF. Variable domain in full (rest from reference TRBV5-8 and TRBJ1-1): EAGVTQSPTHLIKTRGQQATLRCSPISGHTSVYWYQQALGLGLQFLLWYDEGEERNRGNFPPRFSGRQFPNYSSELNVNALELEDSALYLCASSYIDRTNTEAFFGQGTRLTVV.

The V gene is TRBV19, the J gene TRBJ1-1; TRBD1 is a possible D gene (6 bases). Germline CDR1 LNHDA, CDR2 SQIVND (reference sequence). The ends were cut back, 0 bases at V and 2 bases at J, with 13 bases in the middle. The CDR3 covers 16 residues. CDR3 sequence (DNA): TGTGCCAGTAGTATAGAGTTTGGACAGCCCAACACTGAAGCTTTCTTT. It encodes CASSIEFGQPNTEAFF. Combining the CDR3 with reference TRBV19 and TRBJ1-1 gives the whole variable domain DGGITQSPKYLFRKEGQNVTLSCEQNLNHDAMYWYRQDPGQGLRLIYYSQIVNDFQKGDIAEGYSVSREKKESFPLTVTSAQKNPTAFYLCASSIEFGQPNTEAFFGQGTRLTVV.

This CDR3 reads CASSLEGEGNEQFF. Written as DNA, the CDR3 is TGTGCCAGCAGCTTAGAAGGGGAAGGCAATGAGCAGTTCTTC. The chain combines TRBV7-3 with TRBJ2-1, with D maybe TRBD1 (5 bases). The CDR3 extends over 14 amino acids. CDR1 SGHTA and CDR2 FQGTGA come from the germline V gene. V gave up 2 bases and J gave up 6 bases, with 11 bases separating them.

This chain joins TRBV6-5 and TRBJ1-1; D is ambiguous. The CDR3 has 12 residues. V lost 8 bases and J 0 bases, leaving 7 bases between the germline ends. The germline CDR1 and CDR2 sequences are MNHEY and SVGAGI. CDR3 nucleotide sequence: TGTGCCAGCGGCAGGCTGAACACTGAAGCTTTCTTT. Protein: CASGRLNTEAFF.

CDR3 loop: CASSLGIPGSLGYTF. The CDR3 bases are TGTGCCAGCAGCTTAGGGATCCCAGGGTCGCTCGGCTACACCTTC. The V and J genes are TRBV7-9 and TRBJ1-2; D possibly corresponds to TRBD1 (5 bases). Germline CDR1 reads SEHNR; CDR2 reads FQNEAQ (reference sequence). This CDR3 region has 15 residues. The V gene lost 1 base and the J gene lost 8 bases, with 17 bases spanning the gap.

This clone appeared a single time. The genes are TRBV10-3 and TRBJ2-7; D remains ambiguous. The CDR3 sequence is 12 residues long. Germline V CDR1 and CDR2: ENHRY, SYGVKD. The V gene lost 0 bases and the J gene lost 6 bases, with 6 bases spanning the gap. The CDR3 DNA sequence: TGTGCCATCAGTGAGTCTAGTGGCGAGCAGTACTTC. Translation: CAISESSGEQYF.

The CDR3 DNA is TGTGCCACTACGACAGGGTACACCGGGGAGCTGTTTTTT. Its protein is CATTTGYTGELFF. The rearrangement joins TRBV19 to TRBJ2-2; TRBD1 agrees at 7 bases. V lost 10 bases to trimming and J lost 3 bases; unmatched junction nucleotides: 5. Germline assignment: CDR1 LNHDA and CDR2 SQIVND (reference sequence). CDR3 length equals 13 residues.

The J gene is TRBJ1-2, the V gene TRBV28, with D perhaps TRBD1 (6 bases). The CDR3 length is 13 residues. The ends were cut back, 5 bases at V and 7 bases at J, with 14 bases in the middle. Germline assignment: CDR1 MDHEN and CDR2 SYDVKM. CDR3 in DNA: TGTGCCAGCAGTCCCCACAGGGAAGGTGGCTACACCTTC. Protein product: CASSPHREGGYTF.

The chain combines TRBV9 with TRBJ2-2; 10 nucleotides align to TRBD1. There are 16 residues in the CDR3. Germline V gene sequence: CDR1 SGDLS, CDR2 YYNGEE. Trimming removed 3 bases from V and 4 bases from J; junction bases left unmatched: 6. This CDR3 is CASSGRQGAITGELFF. The CDR3 region has the DNA TGTGCCAGCAGCGGAAGACAGGGGGCAATCACCGGGGAGCTGTTTTTT.

Many counts were recorded for this clone. The genes are TRBV28 and TRBJ1-2; tentative D call: TRBD1 (6 bases). This CDR3 is 14 amino acids long. The V and J ends lost 5 bases and 8 bases respectively, with 18 bases between them. Germline V gene lookup returns CDR1 MDHEN and CDR2 SYDVKM. The CDR3 here is CASSRAVTGRGYTF. CDR3 nucleotide sequence: TGTGCCAGCAGTCGGGCCGTAACAGGGCGAGGCTACACCTTC.